This TCR beta chain emerged from a study of blood T cell repertoires in COVID-19. Across the study: The analysed material was cDNA or gDNA that came from T cells, B-cell-depleted T cells, or PBMCs.

Libraries were prepared by immunoSEQ multiplex PCR; TCRdb keeps only in-frame clonotypes and omits some of them. The table has 160,000 or so clones, around 89% seen once. Looked up from germline, CDR1 is MNHEY and CDR2 is SVGAGI. V shed 6 bases and J shed 3 bases, with 12 bases lying between them. The CDR3 contains 14 residues. The chain employs TRBV6-5 and TRBJ1-3; unclear D gene. The origin of this receptor is a woman aged 40 to 50 with acute or convalescent COVID-19. The material sequenced was peripheral blood. In DNA form, the CDR3 reads TGTGCCAGCAGGCCCCCGCGTGGTGGAAACACCATATATTTT. Translated, it gives CASRPPRGGNTIYF.